The clone carrying this T cell receptor beta chain turned up a few times. No antigen is known for it. This record comes from a study of vaccination and CD4 T cells after COVID-19. About the study: As a positive control, some control cultures were given a CEFX pool, while others were given an HIV-1 Nef pool or no peptide. Findings of the study overall: From about 20 to 38, the median of SARS-CoV-2-reactive clonotypes rose without reaching significance.

Oncomine TCR Beta short-read sequencing was applied to DNA from cultured CD4+ T cells. TCRdb reanalysed the PCR reads using MiXCR and keeps one entry per CDR3 protein. The sample holds around 25,000 distinct CDR3 sequences, approximately 39% seen once. V was trimmed by 5 bases and J by 3 bases, leaving 10 bases between them. Germline CDR1 is ENHRY and CDR2 is SYGVKD. There are 13 residues in the CDR3. Treatment: approximately 10-day PBMC culture with coronavirus spike peptide pools or control peptides (ViraFEST assay). Fresh replacement IL-2 medium substituted for half the medium on days 3 and 7. Specimen: CD4+ T cells from blood, cultured in vitro. The sequence was collected from a human donor who had recovered from COVID-19. This chain uses TRBV10-3 with TRBJ2-5, with D unclear. The CDR3 loop reads CAISPGQKETQYF. In DNA, the CDR3 is TGTGCCATCAGTCCAGGCCAGAAAGAGACCCAGTACTTC.